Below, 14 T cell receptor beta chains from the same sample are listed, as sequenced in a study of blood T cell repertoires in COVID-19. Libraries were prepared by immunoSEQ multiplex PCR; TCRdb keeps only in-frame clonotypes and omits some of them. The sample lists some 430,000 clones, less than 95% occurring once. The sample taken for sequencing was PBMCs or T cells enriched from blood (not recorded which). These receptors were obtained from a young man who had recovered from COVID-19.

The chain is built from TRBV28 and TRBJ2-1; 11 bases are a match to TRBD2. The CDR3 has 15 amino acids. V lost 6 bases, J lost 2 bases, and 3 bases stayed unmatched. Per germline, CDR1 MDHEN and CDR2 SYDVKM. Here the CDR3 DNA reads TGTGCCAGCAGCACTAGCGGGAGAACCTACAATGAGCAGTTCTTC. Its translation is CASSTSGRTYNEQFF. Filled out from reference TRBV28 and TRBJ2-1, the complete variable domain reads DVKVTQSSRYLVKRTGEKVFLECVQDMDHENMFWYRQDPGLGLRLIYFSYDVKMKEKGDIPEGYSVSREKKERFSLILESASTNQTSMYLCASSTSGRTYNEQFFGPGTRLTVL.

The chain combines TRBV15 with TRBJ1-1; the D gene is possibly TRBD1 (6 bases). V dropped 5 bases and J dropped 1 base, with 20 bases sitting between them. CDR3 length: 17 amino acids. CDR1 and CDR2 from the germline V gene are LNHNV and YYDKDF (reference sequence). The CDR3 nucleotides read TGTGCCACCAGCCCTACGTCGGGGGGGCTTAAGAACACTGAAGCTTTCTTT. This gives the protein CATSPTSGGLKNTEAFF. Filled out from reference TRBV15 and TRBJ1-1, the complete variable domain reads DAMVIQNPRYQVTQFGKPVTLSCSQTLNHNVMYWYQQKSSQAPKLLFHYYDKDFNNEADTPDNFQSRRPNTSFCFLDIRSPGLGDTAMYLCATSPTSGGLKNTEAFFGQGTRLTVV.

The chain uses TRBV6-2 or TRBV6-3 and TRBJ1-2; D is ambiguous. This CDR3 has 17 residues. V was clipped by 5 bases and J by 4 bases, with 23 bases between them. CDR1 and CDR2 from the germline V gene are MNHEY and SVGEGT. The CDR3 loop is CASSRTTSPVEGYGYTF. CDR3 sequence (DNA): TGTGCCAGCAGTCGTACAACCTCCCCAGTAGAGGGCTATGGCTACACCTTC.

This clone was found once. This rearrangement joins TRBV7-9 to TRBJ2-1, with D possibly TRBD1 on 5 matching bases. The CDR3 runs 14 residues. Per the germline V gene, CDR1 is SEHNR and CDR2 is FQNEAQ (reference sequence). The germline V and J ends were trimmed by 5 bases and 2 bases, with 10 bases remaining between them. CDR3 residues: CASSMSTAYNEQFF. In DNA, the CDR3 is TGTGCCAGCAGCATGTCGACAGCCTACAATGAGCAGTTCTTC.

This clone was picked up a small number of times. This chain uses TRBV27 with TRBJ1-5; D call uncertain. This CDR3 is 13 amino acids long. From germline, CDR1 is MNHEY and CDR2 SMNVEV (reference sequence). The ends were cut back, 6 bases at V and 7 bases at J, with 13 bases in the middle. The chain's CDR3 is CASSRGLKQPQHF. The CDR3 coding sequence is TGTGCCAGCAGCCGAGGGTTGAAACAGCCCCAGCATTTT.

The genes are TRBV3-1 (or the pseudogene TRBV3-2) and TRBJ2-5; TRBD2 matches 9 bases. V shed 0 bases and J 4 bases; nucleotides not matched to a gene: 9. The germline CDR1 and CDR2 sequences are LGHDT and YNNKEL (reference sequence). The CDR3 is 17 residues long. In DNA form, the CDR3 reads TGTGCCAGCAGCCAAGAGAAAAAGGCGGGGGGGCCAGAGACCCAGTACTTC. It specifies CASSQEKKAGGPETQYF.

CDR3 sequence (DNA): TGTGCCAGCAGCCACCGCATCGGACAGGGCCCCTTTTCCTACGAGCAGTACTTC. Its protein product is CASSHRIGQGPFSYEQYF. V usage is TRBV3-1 (or the pseudogene TRBV3-2) and J usage is TRBJ2-7, with 8 bases that match TRBD1. V lost 3 bases to trimming and J lost 1 base; unmatched junction nucleotides: 14. The CDR3 runs to 18 residues. CDR1 is LGHDT and CDR2 is YNNKEL in the germline V gene (reference sequence).

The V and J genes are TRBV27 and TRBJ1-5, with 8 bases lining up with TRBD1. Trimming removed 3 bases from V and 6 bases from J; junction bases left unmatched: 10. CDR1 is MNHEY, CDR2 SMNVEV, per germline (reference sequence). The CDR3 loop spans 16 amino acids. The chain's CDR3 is CASSFAPGGPGQPQHF. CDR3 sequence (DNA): TGTGCCAGCAGTTTCGCCCCAGGGGGCCCAGGTCAGCCCCAGCATTTT.

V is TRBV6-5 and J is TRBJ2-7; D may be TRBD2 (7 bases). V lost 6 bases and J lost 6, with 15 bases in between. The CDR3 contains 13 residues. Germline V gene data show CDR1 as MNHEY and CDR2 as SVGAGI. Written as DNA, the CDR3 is TGTGCCAGCAGAGGCCCGGGGGGCGGCGAGCAGTACTTC. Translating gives CASRGPGGGEQYF.

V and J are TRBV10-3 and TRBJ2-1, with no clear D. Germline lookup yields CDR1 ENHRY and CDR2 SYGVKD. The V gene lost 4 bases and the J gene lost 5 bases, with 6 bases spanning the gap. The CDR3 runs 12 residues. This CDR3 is CAISVNNNEQFF. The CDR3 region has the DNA TGTGCCATCAGTGTAAACAACAATGAGCAGTTCTTC.

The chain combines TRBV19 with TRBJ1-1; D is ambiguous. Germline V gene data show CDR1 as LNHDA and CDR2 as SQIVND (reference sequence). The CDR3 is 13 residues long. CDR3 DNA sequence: TGTGCGATTAAGGAGACCGGGGAGACTGAAGCTTTCTTT. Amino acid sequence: CAIKETGETEAFF.

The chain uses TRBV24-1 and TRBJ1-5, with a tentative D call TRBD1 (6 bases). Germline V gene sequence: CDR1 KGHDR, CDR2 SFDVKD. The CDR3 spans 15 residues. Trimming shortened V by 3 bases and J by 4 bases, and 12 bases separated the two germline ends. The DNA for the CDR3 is TGTGCCACCAGTGATGTCGGGACAAAGAATCAGCCCCAGCATTTT. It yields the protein CATSDVGTKNQPQHF.

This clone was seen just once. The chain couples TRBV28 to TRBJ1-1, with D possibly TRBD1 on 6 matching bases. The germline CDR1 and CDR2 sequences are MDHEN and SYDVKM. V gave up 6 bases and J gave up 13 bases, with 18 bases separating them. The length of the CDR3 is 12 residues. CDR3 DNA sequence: TGTGCCAGCAGACCTCCCGGGGGGCGAGATTTCTTT. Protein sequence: CASRPPGGRDFF.

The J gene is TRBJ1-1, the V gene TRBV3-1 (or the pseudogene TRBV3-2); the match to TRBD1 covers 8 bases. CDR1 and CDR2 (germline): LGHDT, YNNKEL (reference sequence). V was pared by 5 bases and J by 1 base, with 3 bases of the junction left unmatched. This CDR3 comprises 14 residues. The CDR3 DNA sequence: TGTGCCAGCAGCACACAGGGGGGGAACACTGAAGCTTTCTTT. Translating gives CASSTQGGNTEAFF.